The present entry profiles one T cell receptor beta chain with its context. The sample originates from a study of blood T cell repertoires in COVID-19. Study-level background: Samples representing acute and convalescent COVID-19 were sourced from the United States, Italy and Spain. The cDNA or gDNA used as material had been derived from T cells, B-cell-depleted T cells, or PBMCs.

Measured with immunoSEQ multiplex PCR; TCRdb has only the in-frame clones, and not every one. The table lists fewer than 300,000 clones, roughly nine tenths of them singletons, with 2.2% in the top ten. Those enrolled in Seattle joined during active infection and were followed longitudinally afterward. V was clipped by 7 bases and J by 2 bases, with 11 bases between them. This CDR3 has 13 amino acids. Source material: peripheral blood. This rearrangement joins TRBV12-3 or TRBV12-4 to TRBJ1-1; possibly TRBD1 for D (6 bases). This receptor was identified in a woman aged 25 to 45 with COVID-19, enrolled during active disease. This CDR3 is CASTWTVNTEAFF. The CDR3 coding sequence is TGTGCCAGCACCTGGACAGTTAACACTGAAGCTTTCTTT.